One sample yielded the 19 T cell receptor beta chains listed below, sequenced in a study of cytomegalovirus exposure and HLA in healthy donors. The PCR employed 60 Vbeta primers together with 13 Jbeta primers. The protocol was immunoSEQ multiplex PCR, while the TCRdb copy is restricted to in-frame clones and leaves out a portion. Seen in this sample are tens of thousands of clones; the ten most common clones hold approximately 15%. Sequenced input: PBMCs. The receptors were gathered from a man aged 45-60 years in good health and CMV-seropositive.

The chain links TRBV27 to TRBJ2-7; D is unresolved. Germline-derived CDR1 and CDR2 are MNHEY and SMNVEV (reference sequence). Between the trimmed V and J ends, which lost 0 bases and 1 base, there was a span of 7 bases. CDR3 length: 14 residues. The CDR3 sequence is CASSLSQRSYEQYF. The CDR3 coding sequence is TGTGCCAGCAGTTTATCCCAGCGATCCTACGAGCAGTACTTC.

The rearrangement joins TRBV6-5 to TRBJ2-3, with 8 positions matching TRBD1. The CDR3 totals 14 residues. Trimming took 7 bases from V and 9 from J; bases not matched to a gene: 12. The germline V gene has CDR1 MNHEY and CDR2 SVGAGI. CDR3 nucleotides: TGTGCCAGCACCGACATGGACTGGGACAGGACGCAGTATTTT. Protein product: CASTDMDWDRTQYF.

The chain employs TRBV6-6 and TRBJ1-1; 12 bases match TRBD1. Germline V lookup: CDR1 MNHNY, CDR2 SVGAGI (reference sequence). V trimming: 3 bases; J trimming: 5 bases; junction bases outside the gene matches: 7. This CDR3 contains 16 residues. The CDR3 DNA is TGTGCCAGCAGTTATGGGGACAGGGGGCTGAGGACTGAAGCTTTCTTT. The encoded protein is CASSYGDRGLRTEAFF.

The chain is built from TRBV18 and TRBJ2-3, with TRBD2 identical over 10 bases. Germline trimming cut 3 bases from V and 2 bases from J; bases unmatched to any gene: 5. Germline V gene data show CDR1 as KGHSH and CDR2 as LQKENI. The CDR3 has 16 residues. The DNA of the CDR3 is TGTGCCAGCTCACCGGGAGCGGGAGGGATCACAGATACGCAGTATTTT. It translates to CASSPGAGGITDTQYF. Full variable domain (missing parts from reference TRBV18 and TRBJ2-3): NAGVMQNPRHLVRRRGQEARLRCSPMKGHSHVYWYRQLPEEGLKFMVYLQKENIIDESGMPKERFSAEFPKEGPSILRIQQVVRGDSAAYFCASSPGAGGITDTQYFGPGTRLTVL.

This chain links TRBV6-4 with TRBJ2-2; D not resolved. The germline gives CDR1 MRHNA, CDR2 SNTAGT. There are 13 residues in the CDR3. V was cut by 10 bases and J by 1 base, with 10 bases left in between. The CDR3 bases are TGTGCCACCCGGTTCCAGAACACCGGGGAGCTGTTTTTT. Protein product: CATRFQNTGELFF.

The chain has TRBV7-2 and TRBJ2-3, with D unclear. The ends were cut back, 5 bases at V and 2 bases at J, with 5 bases in the middle. CDR1 SGHTA and CDR2 FQGNSA come from the germline V gene. This CDR3 has 12 residues. This CDR3 is CASSTFTDTQYF. In DNA, the CDR3 is TGTGCCAGCAGCACTTTCACAGATACGCAGTATTTT.

The CDR3 DNA is TGCGCCAGCAGCGGGGGACTAGCGGAGAACACCGGGGAGCTGTTTTTT. This codes for CASSGGLAENTGELFF. This chain uses TRBV5-1 with TRBJ2-2; 11 nucleotides agree with TRBD2. The CDR3 extends over 16 amino acids. Germline-derived CDR1 and CDR2 are SGHRS and YFSETQ. Unmatched junction bases numbered 3, after V lost 4 bases and J lost 1 base. Together with reference TRBV5-1 and TRBJ2-2, the CDR3 gives the full variable domain: KAGVTQTPRYLIKTRGQQVTLSCSPISGHRSVSWYQQTPGQGLQFLFEYFSETQRNKGNFPGRFSGRQFSNSRSEMNVSTLELGDSALYLCASSGGLAENTGELFFGEGSRLTVL.

In DNA, the CDR3 is TGTGCCAGCAGCTTGGTCGGGTTTAGCGATGGCTACACCTTC. This translates into CASSLVGFSDGYTF. The chain employs TRBV5-5 and TRBJ1-2; D unresolved. From germline, CDR1 is SGHKS and CDR2 YYEKEE (reference sequence). The CDR3 covers 14 residues. V lost 0 bases and J 6 bases, leaving 12 bases between the germline ends.

Points on this clone: The junction shows a germline mismatch at one end, possibly a read error. The V gene is TRBV27, the J gene TRBJ2-7, with 10 bases aligning to TRBD2. The CDR3 has 13 residues. CDR1 MNHEY and CDR2 SMNVEV come from the germline V gene (reference sequence). This chain's CDR3 is CASRLAGGGEQYF. In DNA form, the CDR3 reads TGTGCCAGCCGTTTAGCGGGGGGAGGCGAGCAGTACTTC.

The chain joins TRBV18 to TRBJ1-2; TRBD1 is a possible D gene (6 bases). The ends were cut back, 0 bases at V and 3 bases at J, with 20 bases in the middle. CDR3 size: 18 residues. The germline gives CDR1 KGHSH, CDR2 LQKENI. The CDR3 reads CASSPPLNWFRGYYGYTF. For the CDR3, the DNA is TGTGCCAGCTCACCACCCTTGAATTGGTTCAGGGGTTACTATGGCTACACCTTC.

The chain recombines TRBV18 with TRBJ2-7; 8 positions match TRBD1. J was trimmed by 4 bases and V by 3 bases; bases with no gene match: 8. This CDR3 spans 15 amino acids. Germline CDR1 reads KGHSH; CDR2 reads LQKENI. The CDR3 is CASSPTRDRPYEQYV. CDR3 bases: TGTGCCAGCTCACCCACCCGGGACAGGCCTTACGAGCAGTACGTC.

The genes are TRBV30 and TRBJ1-1; D unclear. Germline V gene data show CDR1 as GTSNPN and CDR2 as SVGIG (reference sequence). This CDR3 contains 12 residues. V was shortened by 2 bases and J by 5 bases, with 9 bases between the two germline ends. The CDR3 reads CAWSQIGTEAFF. Written as DNA, the CDR3 is TGTGCCTGGAGTCAAATCGGGACTGAAGCTTTCTTT.

The gene calls are TRBV15 and TRBJ2-7; 7 bases fit TRBD2. From germline, CDR1 is LNHNV and CDR2 YYDKDF (reference sequence). Trimming took 4 bases from V and 2 from J; bases not matched to a gene: 5. The CDR3 is made up of 14 amino acids. The CDR3, as DNA: TGTGCCACCAGCATGGCTAGCGGAGCCTACGAGCAGTACTTC. Its protein is CATSMASGAYEQYF.

The chain carries TRBV11-2 and TRBJ2-7; weak D call: TRBD1 (6 bases). Trimming left V 5 bases short and J 1 base short, with 18 bases between. There are 16 residues in the CDR3. Germline loops: CDR1 SGHAT, CDR2 FQNNGV. CDR3 loop: CASSPMGAQGSYEQYV. CDR3 bases: TGTGCCAGCAGCCCCATGGGCGCCCAGGGGTCCTACGAGCAGTACGTC.

The chain links TRBV13 to TRBJ2-7; D possibly corresponds to TRBD2 (6 bases). The germline V and J ends were trimmed by 4 bases and 7 bases, with 20 bases remaining between them. Germline V gene lookup returns CDR1 PRHDT and CDR2 FYEKMQ (reference sequence). The CDR3 totals 15 residues. CDR3 in amino acids: CASSWAMRDPAEQYF. CDR3 sequence (DNA): TGTGCCAGCAGCTGGGCAATGCGGGACCCCGCGGAGCAGTACTTC.

The chain recombines TRBV5-1 with TRBJ1-5; TRBD1 matches 9 bases. The junction had 5 bases not matched to a gene; V was cut back by 4 bases and J by 6 bases. The CDR3 covers 14 residues. The germline gives CDR1 SGHRS, CDR2 YFSETQ. CDR3 loop: CASSAGQGIQPQHF. As DNA, the CDR3 is TGCGCCAGCAGCGCGGGACAGGGAATTCAGCCCCAGCATTTT.

The chain has TRBV6-1 and TRBJ2-7; 13 positions agree with TRBD2. The ends lost 10 bases at V and 3 bases at J; junction bases unmatched: 9. The CDR3 runs 15 residues. From germline, CDR1 is MNHNS and CDR2 SASEGT. CDR3 coding DNA: TGTGCCACCCAAGGGACTAGCGGGAATAACTACGAGCAGTACGTC. Its protein product is CATQGTSGNNYEQYV.

This chain uses TRBV29-1 with TRBJ1-2; D ambiguous. Germline values: CDR1 SQVTM, CDR2 ANQGSEA. The V gene lost 5 bases and the J gene lost 0 bases, with 4 bases spanning the gap. The CDR3 sequence is 11 residues long. The DNA for the CDR3 is TGCAGCGTTCTCTCTAACTATGGCTACACCTTC. Its translation: CSVLSNYGYTF.

The chain's CDR3 is CASSVVAGGDTQYF. The CDR3, as DNA: TGTGCCAGCAGTGTTGTAGCGGGGGGAGATACGCAGTATTTT. The rearrangement uses TRBV6-1 and TRBJ2-3, with 10 nucleotides matching TRBD2. Germline CDR1 MNHNS, CDR2 SASEGT. J gave up 5 bases and V 4 bases, and 3 bases lay outside the gene matches. The CDR3 covers 14 residues.